This is a list of T cell receptor beta chains from one sample in a study of sequential checkpoint blockade in melanoma. The protocol was immunoSEQ multiplex PCR, while the TCRdb copy is restricted to in-frame clones and leaves out a portion. The table shows about 38,000 clones, with 70% to 90% occurring only once. Sequenced here: CD8+ T cells sorted from blood (inferred from file names), sampled from a patient given nivolumab and ipilimumab in sequence. These receptors all stem from a human donor with melanoma. CDR3s include the opening cysteine and the closing phenylalanine or tryptophan. The order of the fields is V gene, J gene, CDR3 protein.

TRBV21-1	TRBJ2-7	CASSKGREASYEQYF
TRBV5-1	TRBJ1-1	CASSLGRDTEAFF
TRBV7-9	TRBJ2-3	CASSFRTGGVDTQYF
TRBV11-2	TRBJ1-2	CASSLVGGTYGYTF
TRBV29-1	TRBJ2-1	CSVEAEPYNEQFF
TRBV13	TRBJ2-1	CASSLLGNEQFF
TRBV7-6	TRBJ2-2	CASSSGLGAGELFF
TRBV10-2	TRBJ2-1	CASSDLVSSYNEQFF
TRBV6-1	TRBJ1-1	CASSDLVEAFF
TRBV29-1	TRBJ2-4	CSGGQGNIQYF
TRBV7-9	TRBJ1-2	CASSLSPGTGGSYGYTF
TRBV19	TRBJ2-3	CASSTGTRGTDTQYF
TRBV6-5	TRBJ1-4	CASTPRGGDEKLFF
TRBV30	TRBJ2-2	CAWSGGGITGELFF
TRBV4-2	TRBJ2-7	CASSQDRTSGYEQYF
TRBV4-1	TRBJ2-5	CASSALAGEIQETQYF
TRBV7-9	TRBJ2-7	CASSSDSRYYEQYF
TRBV6-5	TRBJ2-1	CASTPLAGGDNEQFF
TRBV9	TRBJ2-1	CASSVLGRNIDEQFF
TRBV7-3	TRBJ2-1	CASSYGLAGVVEQFF
TRBV10-3	TRBJ1-3	CAISESTVLSGNTIYF
TRBV11-2	TRBJ2-7	CASSPLAGGGEQYF
TRBV10-3	TRBJ1-1	CAISETGGYGNTEAFF
TRBV9	TRBJ1-2	CASSEPRDRVGINYGYTF
TRBV5-6	TRBJ2-7	CASILTGGIDEQYF
TRBV4-3	TRBJ2-2	CASSQDGGPVTGELFF
TRBV7-8	TRBJ1-2	CASSLSGGYTF
TRBV28	TRBJ2-3	CASSLILGKTGGADTQYF
TRBV7-9	TRBJ2-7	CASSSRDRYYEQYF
TRBV7-9	TRBJ2-3	CASSSRLAGRTDTQYF
TRBV27	TRBJ2-1	CATHQGGYNEQFF
TRBV5-8	TRBJ2-7	CASSLKGPLSYEQYF
TRBV6-1	TRBJ1-2	CASFPRQGPLEGYTF